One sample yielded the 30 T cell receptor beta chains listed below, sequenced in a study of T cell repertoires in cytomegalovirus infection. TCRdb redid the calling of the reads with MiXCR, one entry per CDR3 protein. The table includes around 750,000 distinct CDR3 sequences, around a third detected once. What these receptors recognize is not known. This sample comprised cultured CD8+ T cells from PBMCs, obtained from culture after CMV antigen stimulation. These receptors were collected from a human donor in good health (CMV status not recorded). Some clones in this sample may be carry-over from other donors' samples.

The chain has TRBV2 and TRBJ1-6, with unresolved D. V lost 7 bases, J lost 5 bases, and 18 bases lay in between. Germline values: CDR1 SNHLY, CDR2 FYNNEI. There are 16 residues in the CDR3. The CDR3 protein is CASTVVAADNNSPLHF. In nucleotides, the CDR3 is TGTGCCAGCACGGTAGTGGCAGCCGATAATAATTCACCCCTCCACTTT.

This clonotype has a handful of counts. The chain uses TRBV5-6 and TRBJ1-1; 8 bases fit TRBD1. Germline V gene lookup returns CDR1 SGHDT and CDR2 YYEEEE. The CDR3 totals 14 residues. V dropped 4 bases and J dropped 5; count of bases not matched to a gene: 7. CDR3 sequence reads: CASSEDRVWTEAFF. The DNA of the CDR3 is TGTGCCAGCAGCGAGGACAGGGTATGGACTGAAGCTTTCTTT.

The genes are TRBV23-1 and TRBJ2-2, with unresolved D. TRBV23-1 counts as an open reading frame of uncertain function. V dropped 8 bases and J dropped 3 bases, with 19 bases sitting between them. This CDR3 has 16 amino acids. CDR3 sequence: CASPPLVGSDTGELFF. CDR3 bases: TGCGCCAGCCCCCCTCTAGTGGGATCGGACACCGGGGAGCTGTTTTTT.

The CDR3 spells CASSPPGTGNGETQYF. The CDR3 DNA reads TGTGCCAGCAGCCCCCCCGGGACAGGGAATGGAGAGACCCAGTACTTC. This chain links TRBV28 with TRBJ2-5, with TRBD1 matching 9 bases. CDR1 MDHEN and CDR2 SYDVKM come from the germline V gene. The length of the CDR3 is 16 residues. V lost 6 bases and J lost 4; bases outside the gene matches: 12.

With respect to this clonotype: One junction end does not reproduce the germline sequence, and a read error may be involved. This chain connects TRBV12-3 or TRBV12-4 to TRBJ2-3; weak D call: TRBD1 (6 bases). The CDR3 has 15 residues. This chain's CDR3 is CANSFWGPASDTQYF. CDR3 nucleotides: TGTGCCAACAGTTTTTGGGGGCCTGCGTCCGATACGCAGTATTTT.

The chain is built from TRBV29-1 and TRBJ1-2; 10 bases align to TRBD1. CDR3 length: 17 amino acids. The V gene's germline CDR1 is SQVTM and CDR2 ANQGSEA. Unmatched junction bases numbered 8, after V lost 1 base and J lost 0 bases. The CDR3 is CSVEVRDRGPTNYGYTF. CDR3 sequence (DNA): TGCAGCGTTGAAGTCCGGGACAGGGGCCCTACTAACTATGGCTACACCTTC.

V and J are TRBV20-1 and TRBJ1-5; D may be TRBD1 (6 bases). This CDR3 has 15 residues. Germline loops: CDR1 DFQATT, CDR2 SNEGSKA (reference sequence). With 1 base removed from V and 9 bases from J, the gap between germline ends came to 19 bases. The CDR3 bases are TGCAGTGCTAGAGGCCTGACAGGTGAGATTCGGCCCCAGCATTTT. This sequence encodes CSARGLTGEIRPQHF.

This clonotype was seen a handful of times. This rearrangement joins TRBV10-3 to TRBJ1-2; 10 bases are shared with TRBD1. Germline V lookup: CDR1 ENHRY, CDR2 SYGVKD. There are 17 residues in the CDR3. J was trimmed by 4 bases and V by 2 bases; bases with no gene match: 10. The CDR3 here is CAISEVYQTGGLYGYTF. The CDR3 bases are TGTGCCATCAGTGAGGTCTACCAGACAGGGGGCCTCTATGGCTACACCTTC.

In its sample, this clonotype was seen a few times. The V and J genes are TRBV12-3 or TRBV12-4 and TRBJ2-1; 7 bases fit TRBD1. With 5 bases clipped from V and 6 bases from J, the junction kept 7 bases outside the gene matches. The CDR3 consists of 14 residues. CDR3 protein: CASSLTGRTNEQFF. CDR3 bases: TGTGCCAGCAGTCTGACAGGGCGTACCAATGAGCAGTTCTTC.

CDR3 amino acids: CASSYRDRVLEQYF. The CDR3 DNA sequence: TGTGCCAGCAGTTACCGGGACAGGGTACTCGAGCAGTACTTC. The chain links TRBV6-1 to TRBJ2-7, with 9 nucleotides matching TRBD1. V was pared by 5 bases and J by 6 bases, with 8 bases of the junction left unmatched. Per germline, CDR1 MNHNS and CDR2 SASEGT. This CDR3 comprises 14 residues.

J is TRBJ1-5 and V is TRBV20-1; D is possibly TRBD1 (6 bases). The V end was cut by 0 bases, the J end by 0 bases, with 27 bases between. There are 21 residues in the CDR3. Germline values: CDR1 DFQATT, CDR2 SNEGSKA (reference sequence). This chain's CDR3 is CSARDSGTRPDAPYSNQPQHF. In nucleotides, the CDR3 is TGCAGTGCTAGAGACTCCGGGACACGGCCAGATGCTCCTTATAGCAATCAGCCCCAGCATTTT.

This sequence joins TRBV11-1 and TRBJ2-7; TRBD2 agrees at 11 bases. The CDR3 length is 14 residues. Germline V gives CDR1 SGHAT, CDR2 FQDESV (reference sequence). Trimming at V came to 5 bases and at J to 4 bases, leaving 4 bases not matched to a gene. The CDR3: CASSPTSGVYEQYF. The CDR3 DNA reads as TGTGCCAGCAGCCCGACTAGCGGGGTTTACGAGCAGTACTTC. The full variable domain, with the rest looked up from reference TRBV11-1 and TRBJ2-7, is EAEVAQSPRYKITEKSQAVAFWCDPISGHATLYWYRQILGQGPELLVQFQDESVVDDSQLPKDRFSAERLKGVDSTLKIQPAELGDSAMYLCASSPTSGVYEQYFGPGTRLTVT.

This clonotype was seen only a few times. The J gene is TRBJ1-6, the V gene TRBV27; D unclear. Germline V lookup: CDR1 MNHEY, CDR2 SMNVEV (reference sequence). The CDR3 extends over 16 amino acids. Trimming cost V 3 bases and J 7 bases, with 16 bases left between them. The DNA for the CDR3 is TGTGCCAGCAGTTTCCTACCCGGGAACCAAAATTCACCCCTCCACTTT. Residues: CASSFLPGNQNSPLHF.

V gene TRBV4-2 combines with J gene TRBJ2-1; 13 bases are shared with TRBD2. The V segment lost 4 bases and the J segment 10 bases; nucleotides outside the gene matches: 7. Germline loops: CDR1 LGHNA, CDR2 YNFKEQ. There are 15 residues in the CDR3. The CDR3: CASSLGLAGPSEQFF. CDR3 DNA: TGTGCCAGCAGCCTGGGACTAGCGGGGCCCTCGGAGCAGTTCTTC.

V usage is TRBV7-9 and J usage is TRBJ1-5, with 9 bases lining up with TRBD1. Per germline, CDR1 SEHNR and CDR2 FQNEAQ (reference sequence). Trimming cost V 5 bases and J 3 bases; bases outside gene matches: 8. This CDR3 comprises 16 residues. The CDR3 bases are TGTGCCAGCAGCCGGACCGGGACAGGGCTCAATCAGCCCCAGCATTTT. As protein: CASSRTGTGLNQPQHF.

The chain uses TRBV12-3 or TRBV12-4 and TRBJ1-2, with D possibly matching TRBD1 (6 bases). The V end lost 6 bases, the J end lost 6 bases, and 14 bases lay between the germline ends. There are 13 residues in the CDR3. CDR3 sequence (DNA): TGTGCCAGCAGCTTTAGGGGGGAAAATGGCTACACCTTC. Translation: CASSFRGENGYTF.

In DNA form, the CDR3 reads TGTGCCAGCAGCTTCGGTCGAGAGGACTCCTACAATGAGCAGTTCTTC. It codes for CASSFGREDSYNEQFF. V gene TRBV7-9 combines with J gene TRBJ2-1; no firm D call. Deletions cut 3 bases from V and 0 bases from J, with 12 bases between. Germline assignment: CDR1 SEHNR and CDR2 FQNEAQ (reference sequence). There are 16 residues in the CDR3.

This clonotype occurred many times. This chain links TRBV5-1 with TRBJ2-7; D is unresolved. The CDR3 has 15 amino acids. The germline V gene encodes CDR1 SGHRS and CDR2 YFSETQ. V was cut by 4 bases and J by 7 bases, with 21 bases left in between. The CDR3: CASSPDQPRSLEQYV. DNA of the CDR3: TGCGCCAGCAGCCCCGATCAACCCCGGTCCTTGGAGCAGTACGTC.

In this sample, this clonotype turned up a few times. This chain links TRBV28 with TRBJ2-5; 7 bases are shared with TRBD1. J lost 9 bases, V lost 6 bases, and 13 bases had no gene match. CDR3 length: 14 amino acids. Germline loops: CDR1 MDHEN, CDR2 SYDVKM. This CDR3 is CASSSTGYALAQYF. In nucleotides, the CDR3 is TGTGCCAGCAGCTCGACAGGGTACGCTTTGGCCCAGTACTTC.

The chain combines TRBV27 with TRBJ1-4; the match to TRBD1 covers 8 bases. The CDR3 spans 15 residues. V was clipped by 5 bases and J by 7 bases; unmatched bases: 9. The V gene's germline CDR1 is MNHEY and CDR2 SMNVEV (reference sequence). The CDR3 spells CASSPRDRRGEKLFF. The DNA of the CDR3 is TGTGCCAGCAGTCCACGGGACAGGAGAGGTGAAAAACTGTTTTTT.

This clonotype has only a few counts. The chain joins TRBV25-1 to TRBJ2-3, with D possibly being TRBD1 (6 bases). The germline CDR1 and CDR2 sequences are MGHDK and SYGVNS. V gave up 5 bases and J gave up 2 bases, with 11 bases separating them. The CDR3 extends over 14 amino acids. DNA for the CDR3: TGTGCCAGCAGTAAGGACAGCCTCACAGATACGCAGTATTTT. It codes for CASSKDSLTDTQYF.

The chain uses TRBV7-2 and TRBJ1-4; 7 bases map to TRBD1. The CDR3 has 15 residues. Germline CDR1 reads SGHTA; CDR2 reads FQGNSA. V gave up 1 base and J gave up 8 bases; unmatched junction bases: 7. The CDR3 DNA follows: TGTGCCAGCAGCTTAGTGGGGACAGCGGTGGAAAAACTGTTTTTT. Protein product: CASSLVGTAVEKLFF. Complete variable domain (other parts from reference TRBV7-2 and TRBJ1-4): GAGVSQSPSNKVTEKGKDVELRCDPISGHTALYWYRQSLGQGLEFLIYFQGNSAPDKSGLPSDRFSAERTGGSVSTLTIQRTQQEDSAVYLCASSLVGTAVEKLFFGSGTQLSVL.

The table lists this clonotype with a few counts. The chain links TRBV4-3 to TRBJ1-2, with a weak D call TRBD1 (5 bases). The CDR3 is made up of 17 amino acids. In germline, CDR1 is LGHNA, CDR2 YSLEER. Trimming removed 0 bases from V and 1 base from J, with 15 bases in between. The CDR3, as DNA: TGCGCCAGCAGCCAAGATCCAACGACAGCGTTTAACTATGGCTACACCTTC. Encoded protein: CASSQDPTTAFNYGYTF.

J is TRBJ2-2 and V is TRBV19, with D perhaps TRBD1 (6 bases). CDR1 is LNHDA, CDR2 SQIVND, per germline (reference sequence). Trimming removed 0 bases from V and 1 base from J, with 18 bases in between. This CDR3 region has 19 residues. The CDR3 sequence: CASSIDLDRRALNTGELFF. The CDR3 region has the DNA TGTGCCAGTAGTATAGATCTCGACAGGCGAGCCTTGAACACCGGGGAGCTGTTTTTT.

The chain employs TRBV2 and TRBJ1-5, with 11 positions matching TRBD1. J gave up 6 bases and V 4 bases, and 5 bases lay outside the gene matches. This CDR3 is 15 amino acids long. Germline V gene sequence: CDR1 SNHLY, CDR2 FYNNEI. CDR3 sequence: CASSVGTGGSQPQHF. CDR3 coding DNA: TGTGCCAGCAGTGTTGGGACAGGGGGTTCTCAGCCCCAGCATTTT.

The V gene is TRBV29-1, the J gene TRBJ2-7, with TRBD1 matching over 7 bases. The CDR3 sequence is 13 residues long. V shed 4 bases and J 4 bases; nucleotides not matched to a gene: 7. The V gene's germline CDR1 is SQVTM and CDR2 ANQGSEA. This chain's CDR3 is CSVVRGQRYEQYF. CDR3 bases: TGCAGCGTTGTAAGGGGACAGCGATACGAGCAGTACTTC.

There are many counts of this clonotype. The CDR3 nucleotides read TGTGCCAGCAGCTCAATGGGGGGTTTCGGTCAGCCCCAGCATTTT. Translating gives CASSSMGGFGQPQHF. The V call is TRBV7-8, the J call TRBJ1-5; D might be TRBD1 (5 bases). The length of the CDR3 is 15 residues. Germline CDR1 SGHVS, CDR2 FQNEAQ. The V and J ends lost 4 bases and 6 bases respectively, with 16 bases between them. Together with reference TRBV7-8 and TRBJ1-5, the CDR3 gives the full variable domain: GAGVSQSPRYKVAKRGQDVALRCDPISGHVSLFWYQQALGQGPEFLTYFQNEAQLDKSGLPSDRFFAERPEGSVSTLKIQRTQQEDSAVYLCASSSMGGFGQPQHFGDGTRLSIL.

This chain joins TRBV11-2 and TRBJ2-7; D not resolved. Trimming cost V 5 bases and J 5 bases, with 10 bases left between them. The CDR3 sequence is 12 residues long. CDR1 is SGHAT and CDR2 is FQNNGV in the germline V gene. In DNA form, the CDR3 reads TGTGCCAGCAGCGGCTTAGGCCACGAGCAGTACTTC. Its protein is CASSGLGHEQYF.

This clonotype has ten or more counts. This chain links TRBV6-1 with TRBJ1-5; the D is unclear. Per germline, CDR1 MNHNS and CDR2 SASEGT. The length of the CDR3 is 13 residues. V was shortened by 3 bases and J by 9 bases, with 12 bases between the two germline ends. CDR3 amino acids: CASSDSATAPQHF. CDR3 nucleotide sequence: TGTGCCAGCAGTGACAGCGCTACAGCGCCCCAGCATTTT.

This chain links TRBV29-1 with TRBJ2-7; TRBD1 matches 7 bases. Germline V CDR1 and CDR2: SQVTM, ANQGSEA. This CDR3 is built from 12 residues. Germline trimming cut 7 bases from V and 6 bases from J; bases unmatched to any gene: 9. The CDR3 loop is CSALGPGGEQYV. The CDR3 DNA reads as TGCAGCGCCCTGGGACCAGGGGGCGAGCAGTACGTC.